This record covers a single T cell receptor (beta chain). Produced via immunoSEQ multiplex PCR; TCRdb's table is partial and in-frame only. The repertoire has around 31,000 clones, more than 85% of them found once; the top ten carry approximately 8%. Per germline, CDR1 MDHEN and CDR2 SYDVKM. This CDR3 contains 15 residues. J lost 5 bases, V lost 2 bases, and 7 bases had no gene match. These data originate in a study of PD-1 and CTLA-4 blockade in melanoma. This chain connects TRBV28 to TRBJ1-1, with TRBD1 matching over 8 bases. The TCR sequence derives from a human donor with melanoma. The source material was CD8+ T cells from peripheral blood, sampled from a patient given anti-PD-1 treatment. The CDR3 nucleotides are TGTGCCAGCAGTTTAAGCAGGGGGCCGTTAACTGAAGCTTTCTTT. This sequence encodes CASSLSRGPLTEAFF.